The clone carrying this TCR beta chain was recorded at least ten times. The data derive from a study of kidney transplant recipient with SARS-CoV-2 infection. Each CDR3 protein gets one entry after TCRdb re-called the reads with MiXCR. This table holds 200,000 to 300,000 distinct CDR3 sequences, roughly 26% found once. The CDR3 length is 14 residues. Germline trimming cut 2 bases from V and 4 bases from J; bases unmatched to any gene: 2. CDR1 and CDR2 (germline): SGHRS, YFSETQ. The gene calls are TRBV5-1 and TRBJ1-4; 7 nucleotides agree with TRBD1. The sequences come from a blood sample, collected at baseline and on day 111 from a kidney transplant recipient. The receptor's source is a young adult male patient who had COVID-19 and was a kidney transplant recipient. Among the T cells, some may be from the graft donor. The CDR3 loop is CASSFQGDNEKLFF. The DNA of the CDR3 is TGCGCCAGCAGCTTCCAGGGGGATAATGAAAAACTGTTTTTT. Filled out from reference TRBV5-1 and TRBJ1-4, the complete variable domain reads KAGVTQTPRYLIKTRGQQVTLSCSPISGHRSVSWYQQTPGQGLQFLFEYFSETQRNKGNFPGRFSGRQFSNSRSEMNVSTLELGDSALYLCASSFQGDNEKLFFGSGTQLSVL.